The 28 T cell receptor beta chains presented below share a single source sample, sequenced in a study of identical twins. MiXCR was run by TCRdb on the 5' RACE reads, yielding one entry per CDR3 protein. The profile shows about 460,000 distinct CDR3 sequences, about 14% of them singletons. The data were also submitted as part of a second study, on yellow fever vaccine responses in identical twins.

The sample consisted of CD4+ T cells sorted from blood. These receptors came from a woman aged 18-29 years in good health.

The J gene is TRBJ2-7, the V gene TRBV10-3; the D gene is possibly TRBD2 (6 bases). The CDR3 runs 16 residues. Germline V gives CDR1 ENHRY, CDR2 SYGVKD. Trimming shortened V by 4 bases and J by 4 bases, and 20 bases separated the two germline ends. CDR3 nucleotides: TGTGCCATCAGTGTGAGCCCAGCGATGGGGGGATACGAGCAGTACTTC. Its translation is CAISVSPAMGGYEQYF.

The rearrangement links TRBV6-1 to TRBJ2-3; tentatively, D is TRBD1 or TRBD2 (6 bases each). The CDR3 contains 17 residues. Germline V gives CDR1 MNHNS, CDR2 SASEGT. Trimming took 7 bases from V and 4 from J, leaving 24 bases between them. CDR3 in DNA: TGTGCCAGCATCAAAGGGGGTCGGGGGCCGTCGGCAGATACGCAGTATTTT. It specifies CASIKGGRGPSADTQYF.

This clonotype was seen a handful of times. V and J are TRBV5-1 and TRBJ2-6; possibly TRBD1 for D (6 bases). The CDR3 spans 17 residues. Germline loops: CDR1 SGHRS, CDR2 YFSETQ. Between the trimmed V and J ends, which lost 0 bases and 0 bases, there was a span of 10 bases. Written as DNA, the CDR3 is TGCGCCAGCAGCTTGGTTCAGGGGACCTCTGGGGCCAACGTCCTGACTTTC. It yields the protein CASSLVQGTSGANVLTF. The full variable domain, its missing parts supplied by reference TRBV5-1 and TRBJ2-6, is KAGVTQTPRYLIKTRGQQVTLSCSPISGHRSVSWYQQTPGQGLQFLFEYFSETQRNKGNFPGRFSGRQFSNSRSEMNVSTLELGDSALYLCASSLVQGTSGANVLTFGAGSRLTVL.

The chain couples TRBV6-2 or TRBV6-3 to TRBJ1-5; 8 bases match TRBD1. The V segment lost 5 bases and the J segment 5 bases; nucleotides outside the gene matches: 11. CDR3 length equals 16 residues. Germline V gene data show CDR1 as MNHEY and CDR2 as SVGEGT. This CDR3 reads CASSKDQGAGDQPQHF. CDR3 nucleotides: TGTGCCAGCAGTAAAGACCAGGGGGCCGGGGATCAGCCCCAGCATTTT.

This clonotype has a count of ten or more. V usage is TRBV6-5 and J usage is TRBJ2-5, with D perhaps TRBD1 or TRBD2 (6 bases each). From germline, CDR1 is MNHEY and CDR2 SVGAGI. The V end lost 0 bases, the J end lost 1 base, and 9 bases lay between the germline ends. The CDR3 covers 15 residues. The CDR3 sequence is CASSYSWGAQETQYF. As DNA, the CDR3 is TGTGCCAGCAGTTACTCCTGGGGGGCCCAAGAGACCCAGTACTTC.

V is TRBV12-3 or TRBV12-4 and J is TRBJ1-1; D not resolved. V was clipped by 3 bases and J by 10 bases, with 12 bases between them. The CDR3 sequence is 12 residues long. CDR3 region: CASSLGRLAAFF. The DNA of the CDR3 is TGTGCCAGCAGTTTGGGGAGACTAGCAGCTTTCTTT.

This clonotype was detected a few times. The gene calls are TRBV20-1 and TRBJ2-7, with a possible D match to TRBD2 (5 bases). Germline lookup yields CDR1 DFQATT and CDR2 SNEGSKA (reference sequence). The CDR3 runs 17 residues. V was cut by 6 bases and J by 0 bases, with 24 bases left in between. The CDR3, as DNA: TGCAGTGCAATCTCCCTCCGAGGGCCGCTGAGCTCCTACGAGCAGTACTTC. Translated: CSAISLRGPLSSYEQYF.

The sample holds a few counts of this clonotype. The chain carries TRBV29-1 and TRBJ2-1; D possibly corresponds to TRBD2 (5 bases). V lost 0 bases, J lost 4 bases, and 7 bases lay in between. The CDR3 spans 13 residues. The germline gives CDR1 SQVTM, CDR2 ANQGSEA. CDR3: CSVEDTGYNEQFF. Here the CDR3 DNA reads TGCAGCGTTGAAGACACGGGGTACAATGAGCAGTTCTTC.

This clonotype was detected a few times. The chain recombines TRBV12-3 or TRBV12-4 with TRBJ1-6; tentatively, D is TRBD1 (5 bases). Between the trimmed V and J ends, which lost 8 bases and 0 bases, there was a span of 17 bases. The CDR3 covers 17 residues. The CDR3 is CASSRSWGRSYNSPLHF. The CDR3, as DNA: TGTGCCAGCTCCAGGAGTTGGGGCCGCTCCTATAATTCACCCCTCCACTTT.

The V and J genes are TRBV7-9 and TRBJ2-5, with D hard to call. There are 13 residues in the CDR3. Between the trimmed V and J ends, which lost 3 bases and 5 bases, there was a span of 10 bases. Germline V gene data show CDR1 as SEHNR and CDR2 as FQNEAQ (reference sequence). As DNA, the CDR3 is TGTGCCAGCAGCTTTTCCCCCTGGGAGACCCAGTACTTC. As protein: CASSFSPWETQYF.

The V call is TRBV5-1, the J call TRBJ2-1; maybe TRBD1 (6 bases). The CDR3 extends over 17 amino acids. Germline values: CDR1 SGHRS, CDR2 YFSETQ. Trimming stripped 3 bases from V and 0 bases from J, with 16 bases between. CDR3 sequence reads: CASSYLTGPSSYNEQFF. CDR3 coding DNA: TGCGCCAGCAGCTATCTAACAGGGCCCAGCTCCTACAATGAGCAGTTCTTC.

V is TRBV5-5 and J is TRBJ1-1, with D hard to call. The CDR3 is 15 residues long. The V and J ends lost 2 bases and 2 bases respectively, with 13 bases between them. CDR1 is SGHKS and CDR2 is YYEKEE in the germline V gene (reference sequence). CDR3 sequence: CASSFRLASNTEAFF. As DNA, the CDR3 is TGTGCCAGCAGCTTTCGTTTAGCCTCTAACACTGAAGCTTTCTTT.

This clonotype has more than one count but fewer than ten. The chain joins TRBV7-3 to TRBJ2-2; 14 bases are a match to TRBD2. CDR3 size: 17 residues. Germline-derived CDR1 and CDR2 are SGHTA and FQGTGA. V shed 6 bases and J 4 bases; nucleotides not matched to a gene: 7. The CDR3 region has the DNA TGTGCCAGCAGTCTAAACGGACTAGCGGGGGGCACCGGGGAGCTGTTTTTT. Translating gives CASSLNGLAGGTGELFF.

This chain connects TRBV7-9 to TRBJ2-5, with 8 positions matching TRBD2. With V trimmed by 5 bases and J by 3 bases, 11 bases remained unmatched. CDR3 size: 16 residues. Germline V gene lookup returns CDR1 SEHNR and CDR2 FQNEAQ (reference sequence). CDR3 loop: CASSIIGAGVKETQYF. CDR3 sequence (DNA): TGTGCCAGCAGCATAATAGGAGCGGGAGTAAAAGAGACCCAGTACTTC. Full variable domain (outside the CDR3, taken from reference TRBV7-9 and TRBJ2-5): DTGVSQNPRHKITKRGQNVTFRCDPISEHNRLYWYRQTLGQGPEFLTYFQNEAQLEKSRLLSDRFSAERPKGSFSTLEIQRTEQGDSAMYLCASSIIGAGVKETQYFGPGTRLLVL.

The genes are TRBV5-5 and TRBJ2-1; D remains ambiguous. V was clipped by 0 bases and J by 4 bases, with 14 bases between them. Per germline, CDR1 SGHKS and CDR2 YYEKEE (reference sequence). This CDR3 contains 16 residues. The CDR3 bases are TGTGCCAGCAGCTTGGAGGTTGGGCAGTATTACAATGAGCAGTTCTTC. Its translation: CASSLEVGQYYNEQFF.

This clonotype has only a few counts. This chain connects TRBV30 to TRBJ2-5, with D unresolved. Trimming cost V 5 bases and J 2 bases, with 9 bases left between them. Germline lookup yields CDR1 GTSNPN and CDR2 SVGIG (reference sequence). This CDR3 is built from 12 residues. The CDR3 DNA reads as TGTGCCTGGGACACCTCACAAGAGACCCAGTACTTC. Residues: CAWDTSQETQYF.

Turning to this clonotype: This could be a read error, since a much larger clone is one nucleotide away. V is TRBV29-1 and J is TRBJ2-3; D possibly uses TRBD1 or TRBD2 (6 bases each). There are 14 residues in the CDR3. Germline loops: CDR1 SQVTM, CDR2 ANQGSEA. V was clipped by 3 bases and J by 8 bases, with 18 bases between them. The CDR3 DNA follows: TGCAGCGTTGAGGGGGGCGTGGGGATAGGTACGCAGTATTTT. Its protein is CSVEGGVGIGTQYF.

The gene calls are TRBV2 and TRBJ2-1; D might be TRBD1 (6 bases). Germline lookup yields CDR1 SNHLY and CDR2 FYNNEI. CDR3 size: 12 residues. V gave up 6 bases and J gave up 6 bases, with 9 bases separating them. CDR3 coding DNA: TGTGCCAGCAGCCGACAGGTCAATGAGCAGTTCTTC. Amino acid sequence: CASSRQVNEQFF.

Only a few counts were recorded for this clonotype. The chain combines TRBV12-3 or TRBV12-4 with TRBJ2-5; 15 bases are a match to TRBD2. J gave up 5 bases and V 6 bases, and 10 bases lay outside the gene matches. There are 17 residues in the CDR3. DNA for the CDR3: TGTGCCAGCAGCCCTCGGACTAGCGGGAGGGCCGTGGAGACCCAGTACTTC. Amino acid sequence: CASSPRTSGRAVETQYF.

CDR3 coding DNA: TGCGCCAGCAGCTTGAGTAGTCAGCAGGAGACCCAGTACTTC. Encoded protein: CASSLSSQQETQYF. The chain carries TRBV5-1 and TRBJ2-5, with D unclear. V was cut by 1 base and J by 5 bases, with 12 bases left in between. CDR3 length: 14 amino acids. Germline V gives CDR1 SGHRS, CDR2 YFSETQ.

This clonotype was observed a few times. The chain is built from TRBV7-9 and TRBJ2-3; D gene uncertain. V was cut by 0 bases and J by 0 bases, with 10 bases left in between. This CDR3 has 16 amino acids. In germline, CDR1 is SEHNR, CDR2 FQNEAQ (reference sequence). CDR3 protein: CASSLAATASTDTQYF. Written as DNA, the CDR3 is TGTGCCAGCAGCTTAGCGGCTACAGCTAGCACAGATACGCAGTATTTT. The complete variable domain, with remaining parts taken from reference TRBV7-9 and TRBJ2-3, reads DTGVSQNPRHKITKRGQNVTFRCDPISEHNRLYWYRQTLGQGPEFLTYFQNEAQLEKSRLLSDRFSAERPKGSFSTLEIQRTEQGDSAMYLCASSLAATASTDTQYFGPGTRLTVL.

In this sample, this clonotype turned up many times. The CDR3, as DNA: TGTGCCAGCAGTTACCTTTTGGGGGGAGTGTACTTC. This sequence encodes CASSYLLGGVYF. The chain has TRBV6-2 or TRBV6-3 and TRBJ2-4; D might be TRBD2 (6 bases). Germline values: CDR1 MNHEY, CDR2 SVGEGT. The germline V and J ends were trimmed by 2 bases and 15 bases, with 14 bases remaining between them. The length of the CDR3 is 12 residues.

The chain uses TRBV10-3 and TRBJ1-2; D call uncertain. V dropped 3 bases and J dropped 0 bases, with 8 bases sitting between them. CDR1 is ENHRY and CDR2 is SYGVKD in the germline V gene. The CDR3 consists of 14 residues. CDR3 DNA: TGTGCCATCAGTGATCCGGGTTCTAACTATGGCTACACCTTC. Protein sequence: CAISDPGSNYGYTF.

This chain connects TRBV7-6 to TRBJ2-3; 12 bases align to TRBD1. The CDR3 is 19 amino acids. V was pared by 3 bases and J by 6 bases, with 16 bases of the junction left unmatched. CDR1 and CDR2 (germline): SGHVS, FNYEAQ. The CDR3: CASSFRYRDRGPHKDTQYF. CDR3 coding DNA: TGTGCCAGCAGCTTCCGATACCGGGACAGGGGGCCACACAAGGATACGCAGTATTTT.

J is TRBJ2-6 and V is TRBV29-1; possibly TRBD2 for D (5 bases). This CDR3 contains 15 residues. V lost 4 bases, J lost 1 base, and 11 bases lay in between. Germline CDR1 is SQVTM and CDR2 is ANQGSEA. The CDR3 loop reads CSVVEGGSGANVLTF. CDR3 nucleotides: TGCAGCGTTGTTGAGGGTGGGTCTGGGGCCAACGTCCTGACTTTC.

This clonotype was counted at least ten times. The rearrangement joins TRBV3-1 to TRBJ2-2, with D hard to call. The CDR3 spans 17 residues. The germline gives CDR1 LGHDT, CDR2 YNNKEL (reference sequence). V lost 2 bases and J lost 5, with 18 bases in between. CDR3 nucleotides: TGTGCCAGCAGCCAATACCTACTTAGCCAGACAACCGGGGAGCTGTTTTTT. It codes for CASSQYLLSQTTGELFF.

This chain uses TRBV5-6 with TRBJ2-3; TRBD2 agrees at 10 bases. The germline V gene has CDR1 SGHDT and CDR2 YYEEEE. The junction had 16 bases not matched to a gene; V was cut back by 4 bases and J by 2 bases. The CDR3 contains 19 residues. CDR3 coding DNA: TGTGCCAGCAGCGAAAGCCCCCCTAAAGCGGGAGGGATCACAGATACGCAGTATTTT. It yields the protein CASSESPPKAGGITDTQYF.

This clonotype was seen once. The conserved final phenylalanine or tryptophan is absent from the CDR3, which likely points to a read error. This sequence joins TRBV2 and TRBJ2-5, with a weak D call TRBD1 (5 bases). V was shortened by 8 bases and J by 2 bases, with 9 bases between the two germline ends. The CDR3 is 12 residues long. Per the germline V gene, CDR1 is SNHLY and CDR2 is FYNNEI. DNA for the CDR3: TGTGCCAGCGCGGCAGGGCAAGAGACCCAGTACATC. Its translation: CASAAGQETQYI.